The sequence of this T cell receptor beta chain was determined in a study of blood T cell repertoires in COVID-19. Overall study: Italy, Spain and the United States were the sources of the convalescent and acute COVID-19 samples. The cDNA or gDNA used as material had been derived from T cells, B-cell-depleted T cells, or PBMCs.

Authors' methods: From reference gene primer amplification, estimates of nucleated cell counts were derived. Produced via immunoSEQ multiplex PCR; TCRdb's table is partial and in-frame only. Clone size and V and J calls were adopted from that table, with D and trimming inferred from the DNA. The sample shows some 160,000 clones, 85% to 90% of them seen only once. Trimming stripped 1 base from V and 7 bases from J, with 11 bases between. In germline, CDR1 is MGHRA, CDR2 YSYEKL. The CDR3 spans 13 residues. The V and J genes are TRBV4-1 and TRBJ2-7; D might be TRBD2 (5 bases). This TCR was sampled from a woman aged 70 to 79 with acute or convalescent COVID-19. Sequencing input: peripheral blood. The CDR3 reads CASSQVTSLEQYF. CDR3 DNA: TGCGCCAGCAGCCAAGTAACTAGTCTTGAGCAGTACTTC.